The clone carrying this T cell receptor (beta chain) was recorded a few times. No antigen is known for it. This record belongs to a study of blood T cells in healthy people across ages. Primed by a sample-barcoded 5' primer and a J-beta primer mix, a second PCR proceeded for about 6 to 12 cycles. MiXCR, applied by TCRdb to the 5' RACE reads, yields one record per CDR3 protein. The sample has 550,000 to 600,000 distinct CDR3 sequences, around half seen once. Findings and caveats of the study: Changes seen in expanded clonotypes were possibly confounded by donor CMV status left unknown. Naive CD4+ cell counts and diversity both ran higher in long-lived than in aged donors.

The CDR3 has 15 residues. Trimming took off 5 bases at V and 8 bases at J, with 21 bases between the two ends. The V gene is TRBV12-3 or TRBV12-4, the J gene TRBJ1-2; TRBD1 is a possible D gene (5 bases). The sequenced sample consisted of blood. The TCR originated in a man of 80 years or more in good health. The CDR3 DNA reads TGTGCCAGCAGTCCCCAGACAGACGGGAGTGGGGGCTACACCTTC. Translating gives CASSPQTDGSGGYTF.